This T cell receptor beta chain was sequenced during a study of blood T cells in healthy people across ages. Note on this clonotype: Its antigen remains unidentified.

Donors ranged from 6 to 90 years old and were healthy Caucasians in Russia. Combining a sample-barcoded 5' primer with a J-beta primer mix, a second PCR ran for roughly 7 to 12 cycles. Per sample, CDR3-containing paired-end reads numbered at least 2.5 million. One entry per CDR3 protein results from TCRdb running MiXCR on the 5' RACE reads. Of about 580,000 distinct CDR3 sequences listed, roughly 43% were seen once; the top ten hold just under 25%. Study-level points and caveats: The diversity estimates, figures obtained from one million T cells, were considered underestimates.

V was pared by 0 bases and J by 7 bases, with 15 bases of the junction left unmatched. The germline V gene encodes CDR1 MNHEY and CDR2 SVGEGT. CDR3 length: 18 residues. Sequencing input: blood. This sequence was found in a man at least 80 years old in good health. The chain carries TRBV6-2 or TRBV6-3 and TRBJ2-3, with 8 bases lining up with TRBD2. The CDR3 region is CASSYSRGGGRRFNTQYF. The DNA for the CDR3 is TGTGCCAGCAGTTACTCGAGGGGCGGGGGGCGTCGTTTTAATACGCAGTATTTT.